This T cell receptor (beta chain) was profiled in a study of shared clonotypes between healthy human individuals. Study summary: Participating donors consisted of two women and a few men aged 18 to 49.

V lost 6 bases and J lost 0; bases outside the gene matches: 1. The CDR3 runs 14 residues. Germline lookup yields CDR1 LNHDA and CDR2 SQIVND (reference sequence). Concerning this clone: Different DNA sequences within this sample yield the same CDR3.

Sorted-subset replicate PCRs used about 200 ng DNA, some 33,000 T cell genomes. This table comes from immunoSEQ multiplex PCR, and its TCRdb copy is limited to in-frame clones, with some not included. This table holds about 2.5 million clones, around 93% found once. Every donor was a Caucasian adult from Nashville, Tennessee. Specimen: naive CD4+ T cells from PBMCs. Indicated subset: CD45RA+ positively selected. The rearrangement joins TRBV19 to TRBJ1-3; TRBD1 aligns across 8 bases. The receptor was derived from a man aged 18-30 years in good health. Some clones in this sample may be carry-over from other donors' samples. The CDR3 sequence is CASSDRGSGNTIYF. The CDR3 nucleotides are TGTGCCAGTAGCGACAGGGGCTCTGGAAACACCATATATTTT.